These T cell receptor beta chains were read from a single sample in a study of spatial heterogeneity in lung cancer. TCRdb reanalysed the 5' RACE reads using MiXCR and keeps one entry per CDR3 protein. Among about 2,700 distinct CDR3 sequences listed, roughly 12% were seen once. This material consisted of lung tumor tissue, taken at surgery. The receptors were sampled from a female donor with early-stage non-small cell lung cancer. Both conserved end residues are part of each CDR3. D genes are given only for firm matches. Only part of the rows carry a size: once, few, many, or a class if the clone is expanded.

abundance	j_gene	d_gene	v_gene	CDR3aa	CDR3nt
.	TRBJ1-1	.	TRBV24-1	CATSDPLRGSEAFF	TGTGCCACCAGTGATCCCCTTCGGGGTTCTGAAGCTTTCTTT
medium-sized	TRBJ2-3	.	TRBV20-1	CSARLGQGRTDTQYF	TGCAGTGCCCGCTTGGGGCAGGGTCGCACAGATACGCAGTATTTT
medium-sized	TRBJ2-6	.	TRBV3-1	CASSAAANVLTF	TGTGCCAGCAGCGCGGCGGCCAACGTCCTGACTTTC
.	TRBJ1-2	TRBD1	TRBV29-1	CSVEGTGAYGYTF	TGCAGCGTTGAAGGGACAGGTGCCTATGGCTACACCTTC
few	TRBJ2-6	.	TRBV21-1	CASSKAGQANSGANVLTF	TGTGCCAGCAGCAAAGCGGGACAGGCGAACTCTGGGGCCAACGTCCTGACTTTC
large	TRBJ1-2	TRBD1	TRBV7-9	CASTSGTGKVSEGYTF	TGTGCCAGCACCTCCGGGACAGGGAAGGTGTCGGAGGGCTACACCTTC
.	TRBJ2-3	.	TRBV11-2	CASSSSPPDTQYF	TGTGCCAGCAGCTCATCTCCACCAGATACGCAGTATTTT
medium-sized	TRBJ2-3	TRBD2	TRBV5-4	CASSTRLAGGRTDTQYF	TGTGCCAGCAGCACTCGACTAGCGGGGGGGCGGACAGATACGCAGTATTTT
medium-sized	TRBJ2-3	TRBD2	TRBV20-1	CSASVRRPGLAIADTQYF	TGCAGTGCTAGTGTCCGAAGACCGGGACTAGCCATCGCAGATACGCAGTATTTT
.	TRBJ1-4	TRBD1	TRBV29-1	CSAGQGREKLFF	TGCAGCGCCGGACAGGGGAGAGAAAAACTGTTTTTT
medium-sized	TRBJ2-3	.	TRBV6-2/TRBV6-3	CASSYSGGQTQYF	TGTGCCAGCAGTTACTCTGGGGGCCAGACGCAGTATTTT
medium-sized	TRBJ2-1	TRBD2	TRBV7-2	CASTKSALADYNEQFF	TGTGCCAGCACCAAAAGTGCACTAGCGGACTACAATGAGCAGTTCTTC
medium-sized	TRBJ2-7	.	TRBV21-1	CASSKGRQGNFSSYEQYF	TGTGCCAGCAGCAAAGGTCGACAGGGTAATTTCAGCTCCTACGAGCAGTACTTC
large	TRBJ2-6	.	TRBV19	CASSIGGSGANVLTF	TGTGCCAGTAGTATAGGGGGCTCTGGGGCCAACGTCCTGACTTTC
.	TRBJ1-2	.	TRBV29-1	CSVEDRRDGPGYGYTF	TGCAGCGTTGAAGATCGGAGAGACGGCCCAGGCTATGGCTACACCTTC
medium-sized	TRBJ2-4	.	TRBV28	CASGRLRGDIQYF	TGTGCCAGCGGACGCCTTCGCGGGGACATTCAGTACTTC
medium-sized	TRBJ1-1	.	TRBV5-1	CASSLGAENEAFF	TGCGCCAGCAGCTTGGGGGCAGAGAATGAAGCTTTCTTT
.	TRBJ2-7	.	TRBV5-4	CASSYTGTYEQYF	TGTGCCAGCAGCTACACCGGGACGTACGAGCAGTACTTC
medium-sized	TRBJ2-1	TRBD1	TRBV28	CEAADRDRREQFF	TGTGAAGCGGCGGACAGGGACCGACGGGAGCAGTTCTTC
medium-sized	TRBJ2-3	TRBD2	TRBV3-1	CASSQMSSGSDTQYF	TGTGCCAGCAGCCAAATGTCGAGCGGGAGTGATACGCAGTATTTT
.	TRBJ2-1	.	TRBV7-2	CASSSLKFHEQFF	TGTGCCAGCAGCTCCCTAAAGTTTCATGAGCAGTTCTTC
medium-sized	TRBJ1-6	.	TRBV20-1	CSARDNRALNNSPLHF	TGCAGTGCTAGAGACAACCGGGCCCTAAATAATTCACCCCTCCACTTT